This TCR beta chain was identified during a study of spatial heterogeneity in lung cancer. Study-wide background: For the average unique TCR and UMI combination, more than 9.5 occurrences appeared in raw reads. Whole-study findings and limits: How many expanded intratumoral alpha and beta TCRs were present tracked the tumor mutation count, which was a count of nonsynonymous mutations.

As for time point: sample taken at primary tumor resection. Patients with untreated early-stage non-small cell lung cancer, numbering 72, were the donors. Sequencing was performed on whole RNA extracted from tumor and nontumor lung tissue, or from frozen PBMC, and the material was left unsorted. Trimming cost V 3 bases and J 9 bases, with 10 bases left between them. Germline V gene data show CDR1 as MDHEN and CDR2 as SYDVKM. The CDR3 covers 12 residues. Of note for this clonotype: No antigen is known for it.

TCRdb recomputed calls from the 5' RACE reads with MiXCR, one row per CDR3 protein. This sample has around 500 distinct CDR3 sequences; more than 35% occur once, and the top ten carry about 30%. The chain combines TRBV28 with TRBJ2-3, with unresolved D. This clonotype originated in a male donor with early-stage non-small cell lung cancer. The sequencing used lung tumor tissue, collected at surgery. The CDR3 reads CASSFELVTQYF. The CDR3 region has the DNA TGTGCCAGCAGTTTTGAGTTAGTAACGCAGTATTTT.